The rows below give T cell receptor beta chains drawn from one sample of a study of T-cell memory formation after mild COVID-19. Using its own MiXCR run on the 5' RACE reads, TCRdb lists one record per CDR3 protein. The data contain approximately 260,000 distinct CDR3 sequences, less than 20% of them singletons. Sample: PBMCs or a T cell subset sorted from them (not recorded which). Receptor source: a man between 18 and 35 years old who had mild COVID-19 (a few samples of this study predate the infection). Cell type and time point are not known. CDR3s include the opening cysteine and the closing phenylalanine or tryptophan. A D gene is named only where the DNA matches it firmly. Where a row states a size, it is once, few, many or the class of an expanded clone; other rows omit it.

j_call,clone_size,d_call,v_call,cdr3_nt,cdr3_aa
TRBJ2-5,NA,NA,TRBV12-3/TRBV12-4,TGTGCCAGCAGCCCGAGTAGGGCATCAGAGACCCAGTACTTC,CASSPSRASETQYF
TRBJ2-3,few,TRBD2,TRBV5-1,TGCGCCAGCAGCCCTGGACTAGCGGGGGGAACTAGCACAGATACGCAGTATTTT,CASSPGLAGGTSTDTQYF
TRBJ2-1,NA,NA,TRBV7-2,TGTGCCAGCAGCTTCCGGGGGTCCTACAATGAGCAGTTCTTC,CASSFRGSYNEQFF
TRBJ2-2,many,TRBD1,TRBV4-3,TGCGCCAGCAGCCAAGATAGTCGGACAGGGAGCACCGGGGAGCTGTTTTTT,CASSQDSRTGSTGELFF
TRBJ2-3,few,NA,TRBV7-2,TGTGCCAGCAGCTTAGTTGGAGTGGGGGATACGCAGTATTTT,CASSLVGVGDTQYF
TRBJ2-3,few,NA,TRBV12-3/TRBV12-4,TGTGCCAGCCTCACCGGTGGGGGATACACAAATACGCAGTATTTT,CASLTGGGYTNTQYF
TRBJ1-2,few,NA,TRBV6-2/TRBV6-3,TGTGCCAGCAGTTACGGGGATCGCTATGGCTACACCTTC,CASSYGDRYGYTF
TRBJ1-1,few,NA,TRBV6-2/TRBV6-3,TGTGCCACCACCTCTAATAGGGGGACTGAAGCTTTCTTT,CATTSNRGTEAFF
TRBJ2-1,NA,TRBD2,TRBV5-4,TGTGCCAGCAGCGGACTAGCGGGGTACAATGAGCAGTTCTTC,CASSGLAGYNEQFF
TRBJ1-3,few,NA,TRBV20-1,TGCAGTGCTCCTAGTGTTGGAAACACCATATATTTT,CSAPSVGNTIYF
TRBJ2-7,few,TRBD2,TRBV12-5,TGTGCTAGTGGCAACCCGGGAACTAGCGGCTACTCCTACGAGCAGTACTTC,CASGNPGTSGYSYEQYF
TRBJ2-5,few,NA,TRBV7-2,TGTGCCAGCAGCCCGAACACAGGGTCCCAAGAGACCCAGTACTTC,CASSPNTGSQETQYF
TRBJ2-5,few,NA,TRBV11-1,TGTGCCAGCAGCTTAGGGCAAGCCAATAGCAACCAAGAGACCCAGTACTTC,CASSLGQANSNQETQYF
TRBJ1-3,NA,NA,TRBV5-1,TGCGCCAGCAGCCTTAGACCTTTACCTGGAAACACCATATATTTT,CASSLRPLPGNTIYF
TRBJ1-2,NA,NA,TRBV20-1,TGCAGTGCTTCTAGGGGAACCTACTATGGCTACACCTTC,CSASRGTYYGYTF
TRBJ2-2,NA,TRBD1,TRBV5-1,TGCGCCAGCAGTGCCAGGGGGCCAGTCACCGGGGAGCTGTTTTTT,CASSARGPVTGELFF
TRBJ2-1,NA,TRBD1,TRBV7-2,TGTGCCAGCAGCTTGAATCAGGGGGCGGCCTACAATGAGCAGTTCTTC,CASSLNQGAAYNEQFF
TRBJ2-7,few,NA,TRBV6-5,TGTGCCAGCACCTCGGGCAGTTACGAGCAGTACTTC,CASTSGSYEQYF
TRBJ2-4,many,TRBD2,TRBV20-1,TGCAGTGCTAGGATTCCGGGACTAGGGCTGGGTGGCAAAAACATTCAGTACTTC,CSARIPGLGLGGKNIQYF
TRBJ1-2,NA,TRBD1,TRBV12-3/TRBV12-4,TGTGCCAGCAGTTTAGTACAGGGGGCTGGCTACACCTTC,CASSLVQGAGYTF
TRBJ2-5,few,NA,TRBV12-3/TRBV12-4,TGTGCCAGCAGTTTATTAGGGAGAGAGACCCAGTACTTC,CASSLLGRETQYF
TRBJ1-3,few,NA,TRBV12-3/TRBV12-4,TGTGCCAGCAGTCCCCCACCCGGACGAAACACCATATATTTT,CASSPPPGRNTIYF
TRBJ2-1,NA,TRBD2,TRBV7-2,TGTGCCAGCAGCCCCGGGGGGGGACTAGCGGGGAAGCAGTTCTTC,CASSPGGGLAGKQFF
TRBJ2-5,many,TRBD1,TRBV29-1,TGCAGCACTCACAAGACAGGGAAAGGGACCCAGTACTTC,CSTHKTGKGTQYF
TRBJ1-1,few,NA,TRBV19,TGTGCCAGTAGTATTAGAGGAGTCACTGAAGCTTTCTTT,CASSIRGVTEAFF
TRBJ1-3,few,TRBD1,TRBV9,TGTGCCAGCAGACCGGGGACAGGACCTGGAAACACCATATATTTT,CASRPGTGPGNTIYF
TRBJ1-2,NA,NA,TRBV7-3,TGTGCCAGCAGCCCGGGGAACAGGGTCGTAGATGGCTACACCTTC,CASSPGNRVVDGYTF
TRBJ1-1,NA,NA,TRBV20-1,TGCAGTGCTAGAGATGGGAGGACTGAAGCTTTCTTT,CSARDGRTEAFF
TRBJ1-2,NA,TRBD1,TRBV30,TGTGCCTGGAGTCCAGGGGGCTATGGCTACACCTTC,CAWSPGGYGYTF